The next 27 T cell receptor beta chains were all read from a single sample in a study of STAT5B mutations in CD4+ large granular lymphocyte leukemia. The repertoire was sequenced with immunoSEQ multiplex PCR; TCRdb's copy has only in-frame clones and lacks some. The sample contains some 40,000 clones, roughly 79% of which appear only once. The sequenced sample consisted of CD4+ T cells from blood buffy coats. The receptors shown here come from a human donor in good health.

The chain combines TRBV19 with TRBJ2-2; perhaps TRBD2 as D (6 bases). Germline V gene data show CDR1 as LNHDA and CDR2 as SQIVND (reference sequence). V was trimmed by 2 bases and J by 0 bases, leaving 13 bases between them. The CDR3 totals 17 residues. CDR3 sequence: CASSIRGWLTNTGELFF. The CDR3 bases are TGTGCCAGTAGTATACGGGGGTGGCTGACGAACACCGGGGAGCTGTTTTTT.

This clone was picked up a small number of times. This chain uses TRBV11-2 with TRBJ2-3; D is uncertain. The ends were cut back, 1 base at V and 4 bases at J, with 0 bases in the middle. Germline V gene sequence: CDR1 SGHAT, CDR2 FQNNGV. The CDR3 has 11 amino acids. The CDR3: CASSLADTQYF. Written as DNA, the CDR3 is TGTGCCAGCAGCTTAGCAGATACGCAGTATTTT.

CDR3 in amino acids: CASSLGGGGNTIYF. CDR3 DNA: TGTGCCAGCAGCTTAGGAGGGGGAGGAAACACCATATATTTT. V gene TRBV11-2 combines with J gene TRBJ1-3; possible D gene TRBD1, 6 bases. This CDR3 spans 14 amino acids. Germline CDR1 reads SGHAT; CDR2 reads FQNNGV. V was pared by 1 base and J by 4 bases, with 8 bases between. The entire variable domain, with the rest obtained from reference TRBV11-2 and TRBJ1-3, is as follows: EAGVAQSPRYKIIEKRQSVAFWCNPISGHATLYWYQQILGQGPKLLIQFQNNGVVDDSQLPKDRFSAERLKGVDSTLKIQPAKLEDSAVYLCASSLGGGGNTIYFGEGSWLTVV.

The chain carries TRBV7-3 and TRBJ2-3, with TRBD2 matching over 14 bases. CDR3 length equals 16 residues. Germline CDR1 and CDR2: SGHTA and FQGTGA. V dropped 4 bases and J dropped 11; count of bases not matched to a gene: 11. The CDR3 here is CASSSYPGLAGVMQYF. CDR3 bases: TGTGCCAGCAGCTCTTACCCGGGACTAGCGGGGGTAATGCAGTATTTT.

The J gene is TRBJ1-3, the V gene TRBV9; no clear D. Per germline, CDR1 SGDLS and CDR2 YYNGEE. V was cut by 0 bases and J by 3 bases, with 10 bases left in between. The CDR3 contains 15 residues. CDR3 DNA sequence: TGTGCCAGCAGCGTAGGGGCAGGCGGTGGAAACACCATATATTTT. Amino acid sequence: CASSVGAGGGNTIYF.

The chain couples TRBV18 to TRBJ2-7; 11 nucleotides match TRBD1. The germline V gene encodes CDR1 KGHSH and CDR2 LQKENI. Trimming cost V 4 bases and J 6 bases; bases outside gene matches: 2. The CDR3 covers 13 residues. The CDR3 bases are TGTGCCAGCTCACGGGGACAGGGGGGCGAGCAGTACTTC. Protein sequence: CASSRGQGGEQYF.

This chain joins TRBV6-4 and TRBJ2-1; tentatively, D is TRBD2 (6 bases). V was clipped by 2 bases and J by 10 bases, with 12 bases between them. The CDR3 sequence is 13 residues long. Germline CDR1 is MRHNA and CDR2 is SNTAGT. CDR3: CASSDGTRREQFF. The DNA of the CDR3 is TGTGCCAGCAGTGACGGGACTCGGAGAGAGCAGTTCTTC.

Only a few counts were recorded for this clone. The chain combines TRBV2 with TRBJ1-5; D ambiguous. This CDR3 has 13 amino acids. V was cut by 6 bases and J by 1 base, with 7 bases left in between. Germline values: CDR1 SNHLY, CDR2 FYNNEI. As DNA, the CDR3 is TGTGCCAGCAGGACTGCAAGCAATCAGCCCCAGCATTTT. Residues: CASRTASNQPQHF.

V gene TRBV5-1 combines with J gene TRBJ2-5, with no clear D. The V and J ends lost 0 bases and 3 bases respectively, with 9 bases between them. The CDR3 is made up of 14 amino acids. Germline CDR1 reads SGHRS; CDR2 reads YFSETQ. CDR3 in amino acids: CASSLGGREETQYF. CDR3 DNA: TGCGCCAGCAGCTTGGGAGGCAGAGAAGAGACCCAGTACTTC. Complete variable domain (other parts from reference TRBV5-1 and TRBJ2-5): KAGVTQTPRYLIKTRGQQVTLSCSPISGHRSVSWYQQTPGQGLQFLFEYFSETQRNKGNFPGRFSGRQFSNSRSEMNVSTLELGDSALYLCASSLGGREETQYFGPGTRLLVL.

V gene TRBV30 combines with J gene TRBJ1-6; 8 nucleotides match TRBD1. The CDR3 length is 15 residues. CDR1 is GTSNPN, CDR2 SVGIG, per germline (reference sequence). V shed 0 bases, J shed 4 bases, and the junction held 2 bases outside the gene matches. The DNA for the CDR3 is TGTGCCTGGAGTGTCCAGGGGGCGTATAATTCACCCCTCCACTTT. Residues: CAWSVQGAYNSPLHF.

The V call is TRBV19, the J call TRBJ1-1; D not certain. Germline loops: CDR1 LNHDA, CDR2 SQIVND (reference sequence). Trimming removed 6 bases from V and 1 base from J, with 12 bases in between. This CDR3 is built from 14 residues. CDR3 DNA sequence: TGTGCCAGTAGGGGGTTCGCCGGGAACACTGAAGCTTTCTTT. Translation: CASRGFAGNTEAFF.

The V and J genes are TRBV19 and TRBJ2-5; D remains unclear. V was clipped by 1 base and J by 5 bases, with 5 bases between them. CDR1 and CDR2 from the germline V gene are LNHDA and SQIVND (reference sequence). This CDR3 is built from 12 residues. CDR3: CASSIGAETQYF. The CDR3 nucleotides read TGTGCCAGTAGTATAGGTGCGGAGACCCAGTACTTC.

This clone was seen only once. This chain joins TRBV11-3 and TRBJ2-1; no reliable D call. There are 15 residues in the CDR3. Germline V CDR1 and CDR2: SGHNT, YENEEA. The V end lost 3 bases, the J end lost 4 bases, and 13 bases lay between the germline ends. The CDR3 loop reads CASSFLPSQYNEQFF. The DNA of the CDR3 is TGTGCCAGCAGCTTTTTACCGAGCCAGTACAATGAGCAGTTCTTC.

V and J are TRBV6-4 and TRBJ2-1, with D perhaps TRBD1 or TRBD2 (5 bases each). Germline V gene data show CDR1 as MRHNA and CDR2 as SNTAGT. The CDR3 spans 16 residues. Trimming took 3 bases from V and 0 from J, leaving 12 bases between them. The CDR3 region is CASSERADNSYNEQFF. The CDR3 DNA follows: TGTGCCAGCAGTGAGCGGGCGGACAACTCCTACAATGAGCAGTTCTTC.

The J gene is TRBJ2-7, the V gene TRBV10-3; a possible D gene is TRBD1 (5 bases). The CDR3 has 13 residues. Germline assignment: CDR1 ENHRY and CDR2 SYGVKD. Trimming stripped 0 bases from V and 5 bases from J, with 8 bases between. The CDR3 loop is CAISESRGNEQYF. CDR3 DNA: TGTGCCATCAGTGAGTCTAGGGGCAACGAGCAGTACTTC.

This clone has a handful of counts. The chain employs TRBV29-1 and TRBJ2-3; no clear D gene. Per germline, CDR1 SQVTM and CDR2 ANQGSEA. The CDR3 totals 14 residues. Deletions cut 3 bases from V and 0 bases from J, with 10 bases between. This CDR3 reads CSVEVALSTDTQYF. CDR3 sequence (DNA): TGCAGCGTTGAGGTGGCGCTCAGCACAGATACGCAGTATTTT.

The V gene is TRBV25-1, the J gene TRBJ2-3, with no clear D. This CDR3 is built from 13 residues. Per the germline V gene, CDR1 is MGHDK and CDR2 is SYGVNS. Trimming took off 5 bases at V and 0 bases at J, with 6 bases between the two ends. The CDR3 is CASSRSSTDTQYF. Here the CDR3 DNA reads TGTGCCAGCAGTCGTTCTAGCACAGATACGCAGTATTTT.

The rearrangement links TRBV30 to TRBJ2-1, with 11 bases identical to TRBD2. This CDR3 is 20 amino acids long. From germline, CDR1 is GTSNPN and CDR2 SVGIG (reference sequence). The V gene end was trimmed by 2 bases and the J gene end by 9 bases; junction bases not matched to a gene: 24. CDR3 amino acids: CAWSQTGVRTSGPPESEQFF. As DNA, the CDR3 is TGTGCCTGGAGTCAAACAGGGGTGAGGACTAGCGGGCCTCCTGAGAGTGAGCAGTTCTTC.

The rearrangement joins TRBV7-2 to TRBJ2-6; weak D call: TRBD2 (7 bases). V was trimmed by 0 bases and J by 0 bases, leaving 15 bases between them. CDR1 SGHTA and CDR2 FQGNSA come from the germline V gene. There are 19 residues in the CDR3. This chain's CDR3 is CASSLAGAGVISGANVLTF. CDR3 coding DNA: TGTGCCAGCAGCTTAGCGGGGGCGGGAGTTATCTCTGGGGCCAACGTCCTGACTTTC. The variable domain in full, completed from reference TRBV7-2 and TRBJ2-6, reads GAGVSQSPSNKVTEKGKDVELRCDPISGHTALYWYRQSLGQGLEFLIYFQGNSAPDKSGLPSDRFSAERTGGSVSTLTIQRTQQEDSAVYLCASSLAGAGVISGANVLTFGAGSRLTVL.

V and J are TRBV6-1 and TRBJ1-2, with 7 bases aligning to TRBD1. The CDR3 is made up of 14 amino acids. Trimming removed 2 bases from V and 3 bases from J; junction bases left unmatched: 3. CDR1 and CDR2 (germline): MNHNS, SASEGT. The CDR3 here is CASSETGDHYGYTF. The CDR3, as DNA: TGTGCCAGCAGTGAAACAGGGGACCACTATGGCTACACCTTC.

V and J are TRBV5-1 and TRBJ1-2; D gene uncertain. The CDR3 covers 15 residues. From germline, CDR1 is SGHRS and CDR2 YFSETQ. The V end was cut by 0 bases, the J end by 4 bases, with 13 bases between. This CDR3 is CASSLGAWASYGYTF. The CDR3 DNA reads TGCGCCAGCAGCTTGGGTGCGTGGGCCTCCTATGGCTACACCTTC.

The chain carries TRBV6-1 and TRBJ1-2; D call uncertain. Trimming stripped 6 bases from V and 8 bases from J, with 16 bases between. The CDR3 length is 13 residues. Germline assignment: CDR1 MNHNS and CDR2 SASEGT. The CDR3 reads CASRSPGGPGYTF. The CDR3 DNA is TGTGCCAGCAGATCCCCGGGAGGCCCCGGCTACACCTTC.

The chain couples TRBV19 to TRBJ2-7; D is unclear. Looked up from germline, CDR1 is LNHDA and CDR2 is SQIVND (reference sequence). CDR3 length: 12 amino acids. V lost 1 base and J 6 bases, leaving 7 bases between the germline ends. Here the CDR3 reads CASSIAGSEQYF. The CDR3 DNA sequence: TGTGCCAGTAGTATAGCTGGAAGCGAGCAGTACTTC.

The chain combines TRBV11-3 with TRBJ2-2; 9 nucleotides align to TRBD1. The ends lost 1 base at V and 9 bases at J; junction bases unmatched: 15. The length of the CDR3 is 18 residues. Germline V lookup: CDR1 SGHNT, CDR2 YENEEA. The CDR3 nucleotides are TGTGCCAGCAGCTTAGGGGTTGGGGACAGGGCGCTCCATCGGGAGCTGTTTTTT. Protein sequence: CASSLGVGDRALHRELFF.

The chain recombines TRBV5-1 with TRBJ2-1; the D is unclear. From germline, CDR1 is SGHRS and CDR2 YFSETQ. This CDR3 is 14 amino acids long. Trimming stripped 1 base from V and 7 bases from J, with 12 bases between. The CDR3 nucleotides read TGCGCCAGCAGCTTGTTAATTGGGGTTAATGAGCAGTTCTTC. Its protein is CASSLLIGVNEQFF.

This clone was observed once. The chain has TRBV7-3 and TRBJ2-3; 8 positions match TRBD1. Germline CDR1 SGHTA, CDR2 FQGTGA. J lost 10 bases, V lost 0 bases, and 12 bases had no gene match. This CDR3 spans 16 amino acids. The CDR3 bases are TGTGCCAGCAGCTTAACGGGACAGGAATCAAGGGGGGCGCAGTATTTT. Translating gives CASSLTGQESRGAQYF.

The chain recombines TRBV19 with TRBJ1-1, with 8 bases identical to TRBD1. The CDR3 loop spans 16 amino acids. V was clipped by 4 bases and J by 1 base; unmatched bases: 8. Germline V lookup: CDR1 LNHDA, CDR2 SQIVND (reference sequence). In nucleotides, the CDR3 is TGTGCCAGTAGTAGGGCAGGGGGCGGGGAGAACACTGAAGCTTTCTTT. This sequence encodes CASSRAGGGENTEAFF.